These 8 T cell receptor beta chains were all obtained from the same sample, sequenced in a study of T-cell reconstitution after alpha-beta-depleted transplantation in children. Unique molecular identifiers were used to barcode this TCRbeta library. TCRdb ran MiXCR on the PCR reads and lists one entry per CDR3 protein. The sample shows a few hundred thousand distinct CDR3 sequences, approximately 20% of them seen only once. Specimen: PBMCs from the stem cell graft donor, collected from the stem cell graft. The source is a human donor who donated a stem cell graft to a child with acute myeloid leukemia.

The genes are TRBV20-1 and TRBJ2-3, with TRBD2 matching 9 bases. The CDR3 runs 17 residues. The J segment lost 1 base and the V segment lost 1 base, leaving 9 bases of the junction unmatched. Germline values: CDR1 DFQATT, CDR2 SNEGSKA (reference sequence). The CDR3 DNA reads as TGCAGTGCTAGAGTCCTAGCGGGACCGGGACGCACAGATACGCAGTATTTT. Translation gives CSARVLAGPGRTDTQYF.

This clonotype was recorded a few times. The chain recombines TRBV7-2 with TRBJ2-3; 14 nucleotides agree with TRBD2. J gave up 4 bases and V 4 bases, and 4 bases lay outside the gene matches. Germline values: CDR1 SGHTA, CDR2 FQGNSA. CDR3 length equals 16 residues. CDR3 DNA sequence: TGTGCCAGCAGCTACCGACTAGCGGGAGGGGCAGATACGCAGTATTTT. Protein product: CASSYRLAGGADTQYF.

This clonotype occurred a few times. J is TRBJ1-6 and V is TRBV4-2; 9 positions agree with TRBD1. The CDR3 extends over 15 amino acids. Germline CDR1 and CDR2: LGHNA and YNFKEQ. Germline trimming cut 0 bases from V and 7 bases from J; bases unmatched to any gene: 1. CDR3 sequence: CASSQETGGNSPLHF. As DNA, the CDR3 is TGTGCCAGCAGCCAAGAGACAGGGGGAAATTCACCCCTCCACTTT.

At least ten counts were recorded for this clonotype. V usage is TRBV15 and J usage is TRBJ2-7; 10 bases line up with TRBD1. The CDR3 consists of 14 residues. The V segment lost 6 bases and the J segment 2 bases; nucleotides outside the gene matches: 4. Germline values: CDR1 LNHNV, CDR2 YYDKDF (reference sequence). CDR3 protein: CATRRDRGTYEQYF. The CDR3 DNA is TGTGCCACCAGAAGGGACAGGGGAACCTACGAGCAGTACTTC.

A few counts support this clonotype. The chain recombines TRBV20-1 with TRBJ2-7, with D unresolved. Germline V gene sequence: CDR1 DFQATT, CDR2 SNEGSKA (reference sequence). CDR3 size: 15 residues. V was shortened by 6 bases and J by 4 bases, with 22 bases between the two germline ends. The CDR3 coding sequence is TGCAGTGCCTTGACGGATGCCCCTGTTTATTACGAGCAGTACTTC. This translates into CSALTDAPVYYEQYF.

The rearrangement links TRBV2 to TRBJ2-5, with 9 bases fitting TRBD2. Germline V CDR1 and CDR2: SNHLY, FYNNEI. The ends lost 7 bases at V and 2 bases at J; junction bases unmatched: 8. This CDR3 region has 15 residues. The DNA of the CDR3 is TGTGCCAGCATACCACAAGCGGGGGGTCAAGAGACCCAGTACTTC. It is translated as CASIPQAGGQETQYF.

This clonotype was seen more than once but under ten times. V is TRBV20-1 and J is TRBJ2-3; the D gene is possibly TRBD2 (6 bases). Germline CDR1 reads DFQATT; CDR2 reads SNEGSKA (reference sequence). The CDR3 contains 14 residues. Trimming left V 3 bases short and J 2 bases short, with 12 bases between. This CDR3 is CSARSGGNTDTQYF. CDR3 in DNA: TGCAGTGCTAGGAGTGGCGGGAACACAGATACGCAGTATTTT.

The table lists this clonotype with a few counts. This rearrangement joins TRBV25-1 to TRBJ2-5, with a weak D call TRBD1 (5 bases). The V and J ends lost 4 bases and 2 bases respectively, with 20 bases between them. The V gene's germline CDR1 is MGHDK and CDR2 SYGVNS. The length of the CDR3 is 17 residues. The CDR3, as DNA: TGTGCCAGCAGTGTGTCTCGTTTGGGGCAGCTTCAAGAGACCCAGTACTTC. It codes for CASSVSRLGQLQETQYF. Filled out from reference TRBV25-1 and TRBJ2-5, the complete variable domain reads EADIYQTPRYLVIGTGKKITLECSQTMGHDKMYWYQQDPGMELHLIHYSYGVNSTEKGDLSSESTVSRIRTEHFPLTLESARPSHTSQYLCASSVSRLGQLQETQYFGPGTRLLVL.